This T cell receptor (beta chain) is drawn from a study of OX40 agonist ivuxolimab in advanced cancers. In the study overall: Treatment of patients was with ivuxolimab, an agonistic anti-OX40 (CD134) antibody.

Sequencing was performed with immunoSEQ multiplex PCR; in TCRdb, only in-frame clones are kept and a portion is missing. This table has 70,000 to 90,000 clones, roughly 90% appearing once. Germline V lookup: CDR1 MDHEN, CDR2 SYDVKM. Trimming took off 8 bases at V and 4 bases at J, with 15 bases between the two ends. This CDR3 region has 13 residues. The receptor comes from an adult with an advanced solid tumor such as melanoma, head and neck, liver or kidney cancer. V usage is TRBV28 and J usage is TRBJ2-7, with no clear D. The starting material was CD4+ or CD8+ T cells sorted from blood, obtained in a trial of the OX40 agonist ivuxolimab. DNA of the CDR3: TGTGCCAGCGCTCAAGCGACCCTTTACGAGCAGTACTTC. Translated: CASAQATLYEQYF.